This passage covers 22 T cell receptor beta chains from one sample sequenced in a study of T cell responses to AZD1222 COVID-19 vaccine. Assay used: immunoSEQ multiplex PCR; TCRdb lists only in-frame clones, some missing. The table shows about 150,000 clones, with 80% to 90% occurring only once. The sequencing here drew on peripheral blood, taken on day 0 of AZD1222 vaccination. The origin of the receptors is an adult in good health.

The gene calls are TRBV6-6 and TRBJ1-1; D gene unclear. Trimming shortened V by 5 bases and J by 1 base, and 11 bases separated the two germline ends. This CDR3 region has 14 residues. Germline CDR1 MNHNY, CDR2 SVGAGI (reference sequence). CDR3 nucleotides: TGTGCCAGCAGTCGCCACGACACGAACACTGAAGCTTTCTTT. Translated, it gives CASSRHDTNTEAFF.

The rearrangement joins TRBV2 to TRBJ2-7; D is ambiguous. The CDR3 runs to 12 residues. Germline assignment: CDR1 SNHLY and CDR2 FYNNEI. Between the trimmed V and J ends, which lost 2 bases and 2 bases, there was a span of 4 bases. The CDR3 is CASSENPYEQYF. The CDR3 nucleotides read TGTGCCAGCAGTGAAAATCCCTACGAGCAGTACTTC.

V usage is TRBV27 and J usage is TRBJ1-2; D is unresolved. V lost 1 base and J lost 0, with 9 bases in between. CDR3 size: 15 residues. The germline V gene has CDR1 MNHEY and CDR2 SMNVEV (reference sequence). CDR3 region: CASSLFRGANYGYTF. The CDR3 region has the DNA TGTGCCAGCAGTTTATTCCGAGGAGCTAACTATGGCTACACCTTC.

The rearrangement joins TRBV10-3 to TRBJ1-2; D is unclear. Trimming took 2 bases from V and 6 from J, leaving 13 bases between them. CDR3 size: 14 residues. Germline CDR1 and CDR2: ENHRY and SYGVKD. The CDR3 loop reads CAISEGWRVDGYTF. The DNA for the CDR3 is TGTGCCATCAGTGAGGGATGGAGGGTGGATGGCTACACCTTC.

The chain recombines TRBV11-1 with TRBJ2-1, with D hard to call. The CDR3 has 12 residues. The germline gives CDR1 SGHAT, CDR2 FQDESV (reference sequence). Deletions cut 5 bases from V and 6 bases from J, with 8 bases between. CDR3 amino acids: CASSQPANEQFF. DNA of the CDR3: TGTGCCAGCAGCCAACCGGCCAATGAGCAGTTCTTC.

CDR3: CASSTSGTGNFEKLFF. The DNA for the CDR3 is TGTGCCAGCAGCACATCTGGGACAGGGAATTTTGAAAAACTGTTTTTT. The J gene is TRBJ1-4, the V gene TRBV28, with 9 bases fitting TRBD1. Trimming cost V 6 bases and J 7 bases; bases outside gene matches: 12. CDR1 is MDHEN, CDR2 SYDVKM, per germline. This CDR3 has 16 residues.

The chain has TRBV6-5 and TRBJ1-2, with 11 bases that match TRBD1. The CDR3 runs 14 residues. With 6 bases clipped from V and 4 bases from J, the junction kept 4 bases outside the gene matches. Germline CDR1 is MNHEY and CDR2 is SVGAGI. CDR3 DNA sequence: TGTGCCAGCAGCTCCGGGACAGGGGGCTATGGCTACACCTTC. It codes for CASSSGTGGYGYTF.

V and J are TRBV19 and TRBJ1-5; no clear D. V lost 5 bases to trimming and J lost 0 bases, with 14 bases between them. Germline values: CDR1 LNHDA, CDR2 SQIVND (reference sequence). The CDR3 has 16 residues. CDR3 sequence reads: CASSREQTPSNQPQHF. The CDR3 DNA reads TGTGCCAGTAGTCGGGAGCAGACACCTAGCAATCAGCCCCAGCATTTT.

This chain uses TRBV2 with TRBJ1-3; D remains ambiguous. Germline V gives CDR1 SNHLY, CDR2 FYNNEI. Deletions cut 6 bases from V and 0 bases from J, with 9 bases between. CDR3 length: 14 amino acids. CDR3 DNA sequence: TGTGCCAGCAGAGAGACGGTCTCTGGAAACACCATATATTTT. Protein: CASRETVSGNTIYF.

The V gene is TRBV19, the J gene TRBJ1-4; a possible D gene is TRBD1 (6 bases). Germline lookup yields CDR1 LNHDA and CDR2 SQIVND (reference sequence). V lost 5 bases to trimming and J lost 1 base, with 8 bases between them. The CDR3 sequence is 14 residues long. CDR3 DNA sequence: TGTGCCAGTAGTGAGGGGGGAACTAATGAAAAACTGTTTTTT. Amino acids: CASSEGGTNEKLFF.

A remark on this clone: The same CDR3 also results from other DNA sequences found in this sample. The chain recombines TRBV30 with TRBJ1-1, with D possibly TRBD1 on 5 matching bases. The CDR3 extends over 12 amino acids. Germline-derived CDR1 and CDR2 are GTSNPN and SVGIG (reference sequence). V was shortened by 2 bases and J by 3 bases, with 7 bases between the two germline ends. CDR3 residues: CAWSRDHTEAFF. The CDR3 DNA is TGTGCCTGGAGTAGGGACCACACTGAAGCTTTCTTT.

V and J are TRBV5-1 and TRBJ1-4; maybe TRBD1 (5 bases). The germline CDR1 and CDR2 sequences are SGHRS and YFSETQ. Trimming stripped 1 base from V and 0 bases from J, with 13 bases between. This CDR3 has 17 amino acids. The CDR3 spells CASSLNRGEATNEKLFF. The DNA of the CDR3 is TGCGCCAGCAGCTTGAATCGGGGGGAGGCAACTAATGAAAAACTGTTTTTT. Using reference TRBV5-1 and TRBJ1-4 for the parts outside the CDR3, the full variable domain is KAGVTQTPRYLIKTRGQQVTLSCSPISGHRSVSWYQQTPGQGLQFLFEYFSETQRNKGNFPGRFSGRQFSNSRSEMNVSTLELGDSALYLCASSLNRGEATNEKLFFGSGTQLSVL.

This clone was recorded only once. For the CDR3, the DNA is TGCGCCACTCCGGGACAGGGGGAAATGAACACTGAAGCTTTCTTT. Translating it yields CATPGQGEMNTEAFF. The chain links TRBV23-1 to TRBJ1-1, with 11 nucleotides matching TRBD1. TRBV23-1 is an ORF for which the function is uncertain. Trimming cost V 10 bases and J 0 bases; bases outside gene matches: 7. The CDR3 runs to 15 residues.

DNA of the CDR3: TGTGCCAGCAGTTTATATCTGATTAGCTCTGGGGCCAACGTCCTGACTTTC. Protein sequence: CASSLYLISSGANVLTF. This sequence joins TRBV28 and TRBJ2-6; D is undetermined. The V end was cut by 1 base, the J end by 0 bases, with 10 bases between. This CDR3 contains 17 residues. Germline lookup yields CDR1 MDHEN and CDR2 SYDVKM.

This chain links TRBV10-2 with TRBJ2-7; 8 nucleotides match TRBD2. The CDR3 is 16 residues long. Trimming cost V 6 bases and J 1 base; bases outside gene matches: 11. The V gene's germline CDR1 is WSHSY and CDR2 SAAADI. CDR3 sequence reads: CASSRAGESPSYEQYF. The CDR3 coding sequence is TGCGCCAGCAGCAGAGCGGGAGAGTCCCCTTCCTACGAGCAGTACTTC.

The CDR3 nucleotides read TGCGCCACTTCAGGGGTTAGCACAGATACGCAGTATTTT. Translated, it gives CATSGVSTDTQYF. This sequence joins TRBV5-1 and TRBJ2-3; D perhaps matches TRBD1 (6 bases). The CDR3 is made up of 13 amino acids. Per germline, CDR1 SGHRS and CDR2 YFSETQ. The germline V and J ends were trimmed by 9 bases and 0 bases, with 11 bases remaining between them.

This chain uses TRBV11-2 with TRBJ2-7; D is perhaps TRBD2 (5 bases). The CDR3 is made up of 12 amino acids. The germline V gene encodes CDR1 SGHAT and CDR2 FQNNGV. V was clipped by 5 bases and J by 0 bases, with 5 bases between them. CDR3 DNA sequence: TGTGCCAGCAGCGGGAGCTCCTACGAGCAGTACTTC. The encoded protein is CASSGSSYEQYF.

This clone was recorded once. The chain is built from TRBV7-9 and TRBJ1-4; D is unclear. Germline loops: CDR1 SEHNR, CDR2 FQNEAQ (reference sequence). CDR3 size: 17 residues. The V gene lost 0 bases and the J gene lost 0 bases, with 11 bases spanning the gap. The DNA of the CDR3 is TGTGCCAGCAGCTTAGCCGCTGACGGCACAACTAATGAAAAACTGTTTTTT. This codes for CASSLAADGTTNEKLFF.

The chain's CDR3 is CASSVKGLLGARGWDEQFF. For the CDR3, the DNA is TGTGCCAGCAGTGTAAAGGGCTTACTAGGGGCGCGCGGTTGGGATGAGCAGTTCTTC. The chain joins TRBV2 to TRBJ2-1; D assignment may be TRBD1 or TRBD2 (5 bases each). This CDR3 region has 19 residues. Trimming stripped 4 bases from V and 8 bases from J, with 30 bases between. Germline assignment: CDR1 SNHLY and CDR2 FYNNEI.

This chain joins TRBV7-8 and TRBJ1-3; D remains ambiguous. Trimming removed 1 base at V and 0 bases at J, with 16 bases between. In germline, CDR1 is SGHVS, CDR2 FQNEAQ. The CDR3 is 18 amino acids. The CDR3 DNA follows: TGTGCCAGCAGCTTAGGGGTAAAGCGGCAGGTCTCTGGAAACACCATATATTTT. This sequence encodes CASSLGVKRQVSGNTIYF.

This chain connects TRBV27 to TRBJ2-1, with 15 bases matching TRBD2. The CDR3 runs to 16 residues. The V gene's germline CDR1 is MNHEY and CDR2 SMNVEV (reference sequence). V shed 1 base, J shed 7 bases, and the junction held 2 bases outside the gene matches. The CDR3 nucleotides are TGTGCCAGCAGTTTATTCGGGACTAGCGGGAGGAATGAGCAGTTCTTC. Its protein product is CASSLFGTSGRNEQFF.

The chain recombines TRBV6-4 with TRBJ2-1; D is ambiguous. This CDR3 is built from 12 residues. The ends were cut back, 5 bases at V and 5 bases at J, with 7 bases in the middle. Germline V gives CDR1 MRHNA, CDR2 SNTAGT. CDR3 loop: CASSNRDNEQFF. The CDR3 DNA reads as TGTGCCAGCAGTAACCGGGACAATGAGCAGTTCTTC.